One sample yielded the 22 T cell receptor beta chains listed below, sequenced in a study of blood T cells in healthy people across ages. Combining a sample-barcoded 5' primer with a J-beta primer mix, a second PCR ran for 7 to 11 cycles. TCRdb redid the calling of the 5' RACE reads with MiXCR, one entry per CDR3 protein. The sample carries some 1.5 million distinct CDR3 sequences, roughly two fifths recorded once. Sequenced material: blood. Receptors originate from a woman aged 18-29 years in good health.

As for this clonotype: A junction boundary mismatches the germline segment, possibly from a read error. J is TRBJ2-5 and V is TRBV2; TRBD1 matches at 9 bases. Looked up from germline, CDR1 is SNHLY and CDR2 is FYNNEI. This CDR3 region has 14 residues. The chain's CDR3 is CASTQGQGQGTQYF. In DNA, the CDR3 is TGTGCCAGCACCCAGGGACAGGGCCAAGGGACCCAGTACTTC.

In its sample, this clonotype was seen a few times. V usage is TRBV4-1 and J usage is TRBJ1-5, with D possibly matching TRBD1 (6 bases). Per germline, CDR1 MGHRA and CDR2 YSYEKL. The CDR3 totals 16 residues. V was cut by 0 bases and J by 5 bases, with 14 bases left in between. CDR3 in amino acids: CASSQDGGEGYQPQHF. CDR3 sequence (DNA): TGCGCCAGCAGCCAAGATGGGGGCGAGGGGTATCAGCCCCAGCATTTT.

Concerning this clonotype: A much bigger clone sits one base away, suggesting this may be a read error. The rearrangement uses TRBV4-3 and TRBJ2-5; unclear D gene. The V end lost 0 bases, the J end lost 11 bases, and 10 bases lay between the germline ends. The germline CDR1 and CDR2 sequences are LGHNA and YSLEER. The CDR3 spans 12 residues. The CDR3 region has the DNA TGCGCCAGCAGCCAAGAACGGAATGAGCAGTACTTC. This encodes CASSQERNEQYF.

This clonotype occurred once. This chain joins TRBV7-6 and TRBJ2-1, with D uncertain. V lost 4 bases to trimming and J lost 4 bases, with 11 bases between them. CDR1 is SGHVS, CDR2 FNYEAQ, per germline. The CDR3 extends over 14 amino acids. CDR3 protein: CASSSWKGYNEQFF. The DNA of the CDR3 is TGTGCCAGCAGCTCCTGGAAGGGATACAATGAGCAGTTCTTC.

This clonotype has a handful of counts. The chain recombines TRBV24-1 with TRBJ2-3; 10 bases agree with TRBD2. This CDR3 has 15 amino acids. CDR1 KGHDR and CDR2 SFDVKD come from the germline V gene. V shed 5 bases, J shed 3 bases, and the junction held 4 bases outside the gene matches. The CDR3 coding sequence is TGTGCCACCAGTGTAGCGGGGGGCGGAACAGATACGCAGTATTTT. Translating gives CATSVAGGGTDTQYF.

The rearrangement links TRBV7-2 to TRBJ2-1, with 11 bases matching TRBD2. Looked up from germline, CDR1 is SGHTA and CDR2 is FQGNSA. This CDR3 comprises 16 residues. The V gene end was trimmed by 5 bases and the J gene end by 2 bases; junction bases not matched to a gene: 5. CDR3 protein: CASSRLAGLPYNEQFF. The CDR3 nucleotides read TGTGCCAGCAGCCGACTAGCGGGACTACCCTACAATGAGCAGTTCTTC.

The chain joins TRBV19 to TRBJ2-5; D possibly corresponds to TRBD2 (7 bases). V was trimmed by 3 bases and J by 4 bases, leaving 15 bases between them. Germline CDR1 is LNHDA and CDR2 is SQIVND (reference sequence). There are 15 residues in the CDR3. The CDR3 DNA reads as TGTGCCAGTAGTATCGGCGGGGGCAGACCAGAGACCCAGTACTTC. Translated, it gives CASSIGGGRPETQYF.

This clonotype came up a few times. This rearrangement joins TRBV30 to TRBJ2-3; TRBD1 matches at 10 bases. Germline V gene data show CDR1 as GTSNPN and CDR2 as SVGIG (reference sequence). The CDR3 has 13 amino acids. Losses at the gene ends were 8 bases for V and 4 bases for J; bases not matched to a gene: 6. The CDR3 protein is CAADRGLPDTQYF. Written as DNA, the CDR3 is TGTGCCGCTGACAGGGGGCTTCCAGATACGCAGTATTTT.

The chain employs TRBV20-1 and TRBJ2-1; 8 bases map to TRBD2. The V gene's germline CDR1 is DFQATT and CDR2 SNEGSKA (reference sequence). The CDR3 is made up of 16 amino acids. V trimming: 0 bases; J trimming: 4 bases; junction bases outside the gene matches: 8. This CDR3 reads CSARDQRGGFYNEQFF. The DNA for the CDR3 is TGCAGTGCTAGAGATCAACGGGGGGGCTTTTACAATGAGCAGTTCTTC.

The sample holds a few counts of this clonotype. The gene calls are TRBV12-3 or TRBV12-4 and TRBJ2-2; no clear D. This CDR3 comprises 16 residues. Trimming took 1 base from V and 4 from J, leaving 13 bases between them. In DNA form, the CDR3 reads TGTGCCAGCAGTTTAGGGGTTGCGCTTACCACCGGGGAGCTGTTTTTT. Translated: CASSLGVALTTGELFF.

The chain has TRBV27 and TRBJ2-6; D gene uncertain. The germline V gene encodes CDR1 MNHEY and CDR2 SMNVEV (reference sequence). The CDR3 has 15 amino acids. V was clipped by 7 bases and J by 2 bases, with 12 bases between them. The CDR3 nucleotides read TGTGCCAGCACCAACTGGGAAACTGGGGCCAACGTCCTGACTTTC. This sequence encodes CASTNWETGANVLTF.

This clonotype was detected only a few times. V gene TRBV2 combines with J gene TRBJ2-1; a weak D match, TRBD2 (6 bases). The V gene lost 7 bases and the J gene lost 0 bases, with 10 bases spanning the gap. This CDR3 is built from 14 residues. The V gene's germline CDR1 is SNHLY and CDR2 FYNNEI. The CDR3: CASNGRGSYNEQFF. CDR3 nucleotide sequence: TGTGCCAGCAACGGGCGGGGCTCCTACAATGAGCAGTTCTTC.

This clonotype appeared a few times. V is TRBV4-3 and J is TRBJ1-6, with a weak D call TRBD1 (5 bases). V gave up 0 bases and J gave up 10 bases, with 16 bases separating them. The germline V gene encodes CDR1 LGHNA and CDR2 YSLEER. The CDR3 has 16 amino acids. The CDR3: CASSQEVGQGGSPLHF. The CDR3 nucleotides are TGCGCCAGCAGCCAAGAAGTGGGGCAGGGAGGGTCACCCCTCCACTTT.

The rearrangement links TRBV9 to TRBJ2-3; D possibly corresponds to TRBD2 (7 bases). The CDR3 sequence is 17 residues long. V lost 3 bases and J lost 3, with 20 bases in between. Germline CDR1 SGDLS, CDR2 YYNGEE. CDR3 sequence (DNA): TGTGCCAGCAGCGCCGACTCCTGGGCGGGGGCTACAGATACGCAGTATTTT. Translating gives CASSADSWAGATDTQYF.

This clonotype was seen a few times. The gene calls are TRBV20-1 and TRBJ2-5; D unresolved. Trimming removed 7 bases from V and 5 bases from J, with 17 bases in between. Germline assignment: CDR1 DFQATT and CDR2 SNEGSKA (reference sequence). The CDR3 runs to 13 residues. DNA for the CDR3: TGCAGTGTTAGCAATTTGAACCGGGAGACCCAGTACTTC. Translated, it gives CSVSNLNRETQYF.

The V call is TRBV4-1, the J call TRBJ2-1; D not resolved. The CDR3 is 16 amino acids. Germline V gives CDR1 MGHRA, CDR2 YSYEKL. Trimming removed 3 bases at V and 2 bases at J, with 14 bases between. For the CDR3, the DNA is TGCGCCAGCAGCCATGGGATGCTCGTGCCCTACAATGAGCAGTTCTTC. This codes for CASSHGMLVPYNEQFF.

At least ten counts were recorded for this clonotype. The chain is built from TRBV4-3 and TRBJ2-7; D is unclear. V lost 0 bases to trimming and J lost 3 bases, with 9 bases between them. Per the germline V gene, CDR1 is LGHNA and CDR2 is YSLEER. The CDR3 totals 14 residues. The CDR3 protein is CASSQDSSRYEQYF. The CDR3 region has the DNA TGCGCCAGCAGCCAAGATTCCAGCCGCTACGAGCAGTACTTC.

This clonotype was counted ten times or more. The chain is built from TRBV4-3 and TRBJ1-6, with 7 bases matching TRBD1. Germline values: CDR1 LGHNA, CDR2 YSLEER. This CDR3 comprises 15 residues. With V trimmed by 5 bases and J by 3 bases, 4 bases remained unmatched. The CDR3 nucleotides are TGCGCCAGCAGCACCCGGACAGGCTATAATTCACCCCTCCACTTT. This gives the protein CASSTRTGYNSPLHF.

The chain uses TRBV27 and TRBJ1-1; tentatively, D is TRBD1 (5 bases). V shed 1 base and J shed 4 bases, with 22 bases lying between them. Per germline, CDR1 MNHEY and CDR2 SMNVEV (reference sequence). The CDR3 totals 18 residues. The CDR3 nucleotides are TGTGCCAGCAGTTTATTCGTGCCCCAGGGACGGATGGCCACTGAAGCTTTCTTT. Translated: CASSLFVPQGRMATEAFF.

J is TRBJ1-4 and V is TRBV13; 7 bases match TRBD1. Trimming removed 0 bases from V and 6 bases from J; junction bases left unmatched: 7. Germline V CDR1 and CDR2: PRHDT, FYEKMQ (reference sequence). The CDR3 loop spans 16 amino acids. The CDR3 sequence: CASSLGKQGLYEKLFF. The CDR3, as DNA: TGTGCCAGCAGCTTAGGCAAACAGGGGTTATATGAAAAACTGTTTTTT.

The genes are TRBV25-1 and TRBJ2-3, with D unclear. Trimming removed 8 bases from V and 2 bases from J, with 11 bases in between. CDR1 is MGHDK and CDR2 is SYGVNS in the germline V gene. The CDR3 is 13 amino acids. The CDR3 is CASPARPTDTQYF. CDR3 nucleotides: TGTGCCAGCCCAGCTCGGCCCACAGATACGCAGTATTTT.

The CDR3 spells CASSPPDRFHGYTF. DNA for the CDR3: TGTGCCAGCTCACCCCCGGACAGGTTCCATGGCTACACCTTC. The chain joins TRBV18 to TRBJ1-2; 7 bases line up with TRBD1. Germline CDR1 is KGHSH and CDR2 is LQKENI. Trimming removed 3 bases from V and 6 bases from J; junction bases left unmatched: 7. This CDR3 spans 14 amino acids.